These 23 T cell receptor beta chains share one sample of origin, sequenced in a study of blood T cell repertoires in COVID-19. Using immunoSEQ multiplex PCR, the repertoire was profiled, and TCRdb retains in-frame clones only, with some absent. The sample holds hundreds of thousands of clones, about 90% seen once. What was sequenced was PBMCs or T cells enriched from blood (not recorded which). The receptor source for this set is a woman aged 30 to 39 who had recovered from COVID-19.

The V and J genes are TRBV4-2 and TRBJ2-7, with 10 bases fitting TRBD1. The CDR3 totals 16 residues. After removal of 0 bases from V and 6 bases from J, the junction contained 8 bases not matched to a gene. CDR1 is LGHNA and CDR2 is YNFKEQ in the germline V gene. The CDR3 DNA reads TGTGCCAGCAGCCAAGATGTCGGGACAGGGGTTAGCGAGCAGTACTTC. It translates to CASSQDVGTGVSEQYF.

V gene TRBV12-3 or TRBV12-4 combines with J gene TRBJ2-5, with a tentative D call TRBD1 (6 bases). The CDR3 length is 12 residues. V was clipped by 5 bases and J by 7 bases, with 11 bases between them. The CDR3, as DNA: TGTGCCAGCAGTCAGGACAGAACGACCCAGTACTTC. Amino acid sequence: CASSQDRTTQYF.

The rearrangement joins TRBV14 to TRBJ2-5, with 11 bases that match TRBD2. The J segment lost 2 bases and the V segment lost 1 base, leaving 6 bases of the junction unmatched. Germline V gives CDR1 SGHDN, CDR2 FVKESK. The CDR3 runs 17 residues. CDR3 loop: CASSQGLAGHDQETQYF. CDR3 DNA sequence: TGTGCCAGCAGCCAAGGACTAGCGGGGCACGATCAAGAGACCCAGTACTTC.

V gene TRBV7-2 combines with J gene TRBJ2-6; D is unclear. This CDR3 has 15 amino acids. Trimming left V 5 bases short and J 4 bases short, with 12 bases between. Per the germline V gene, CDR1 is SGHTA and CDR2 is FQGNSA. The CDR3 DNA is TGTGCCAGCAGCCAAAGCTCCCCAGGGGCCAACGTCCTGACTTTC. Translating it yields CASSQSSPGANVLTF.

The rearrangement links TRBV14 to TRBJ2-3; no reliable D call. The CDR3 spans 12 residues. Germline V gene lookup returns CDR1 SGHDN and CDR2 FVKESK. Trimming removed 8 bases at V and 2 bases at J, with 8 bases between. The CDR3 DNA follows: TGTGCCAGCTCCGGAGCCACAGATACGCAGTATTTT. Translation gives CASSGATDTQYF.

This clone turned up a few times. This chain joins TRBV5-1 and TRBJ1-5; D uncertain. CDR3 size: 15 residues. Germline-derived CDR1 and CDR2 are SGHRS and YFSETQ. Trimming left V 4 bases short and J 1 base short, with 12 bases between. The CDR3 DNA is TGCGCCAGCAGCCCCGGGGTCTTAAGCAATCAGCCCCAGCATTTT. Translation gives CASSPGVLSNQPQHF.

The chain recombines TRBV27 with TRBJ1-2, with 8 bases lining up with TRBD1. CDR1 and CDR2 (germline): MNHEY, SMNVEV (reference sequence). V gave up 6 bases and J gave up 1 base; unmatched junction bases: 19. There are 19 residues in the CDR3. The CDR3 reads CASRGKRDRKEGFNYGYTF. In DNA form, the CDR3 reads TGTGCCAGCAGGGGTAAACGGGACAGGAAAGAGGGATTTAACTATGGCTACACCTTC.

The chain uses TRBV5-1 and TRBJ1-6; possible D gene TRBD1, 5 bases. Germline assignment: CDR1 SGHRS and CDR2 YFSETQ. The CDR3 covers 15 residues. The V end lost 4 bases, the J end lost 9 bases, and 17 bases lay between the germline ends. The CDR3 sequence is CASSISREVGSPLHF. Here the CDR3 DNA reads TGCGCCAGCAGCATCAGCAGGGAGGTTGGTTCACCCCTCCACTTT.

The chain recombines TRBV4-1 with TRBJ1-2; tentative D call: TRBD1 (6 bases). The CDR3 is 16 residues long. Trimming cost V 4 bases and J 1 base, with 16 bases left between them. Germline CDR1 and CDR2: MGHRA and YSYEKL. As DNA, the CDR3 is TGCGCCAGCAGCCCGGAAGGACAGAAAAGTAACTATGGCTACACCTTC. It is translated as CASSPEGQKSNYGYTF.

This chain joins TRBV3-1 (or the pseudogene TRBV3-2) and TRBJ2-7; the match to TRBD1 covers 7 bases. This CDR3 is 15 amino acids long. V was clipped by 4 bases and J by 2 bases; unmatched bases: 8. Germline CDR1 reads LGHDT; CDR2 reads YNNKEL (reference sequence). The CDR3 protein is CASSRYATGAYEQYF. The CDR3 coding sequence is TGTGCCAGCAGCCGCTATGCCACAGGGGCCTACGAGCAGTACTTC.

Turning to this clone: This specimen includes other DNA sequences encoding the same CDR3. The genes are TRBV3-1 (or the pseudogene TRBV3-2) and TRBJ1-1; D is perhaps TRBD1 (5 bases). The V end was cut by 3 bases, the J end by 8 bases, with 10 bases between. Germline V CDR1 and CDR2: LGHDT, YNNKEL (reference sequence). The CDR3 loop spans 12 amino acids. CDR3 DNA sequence: TGTGCCAGCAGCCAGGAGGGACGGGAAGCTTTCTTT. Translated, it gives CASSQEGREAFF.

This clone occurred once. This chain links TRBV3-1 (or the pseudogene TRBV3-2) with TRBJ1-5, with D tentatively TRBD1 (5 bases). CDR1 and CDR2 from the germline V gene are LGHDT and YNNKEL (reference sequence). The CDR3 loop spans 15 amino acids. V was pared by 0 bases and J by 6 bases, with 12 bases between. CDR3 protein: CASSQDLGAGQPQHF. In DNA form, the CDR3 reads TGTGCCAGCAGCCAAGATTTAGGGGCCGGTCAGCCCCAGCATTTT.

The chain employs TRBV25-1 and TRBJ1-2, with 7 bases matching TRBD1. The CDR3 runs 18 residues. Per germline, CDR1 MGHDK and CDR2 SYGVNS. V lost 2 bases, J lost 8 bases, and 20 bases stayed unmatched. The CDR3: CASSEATGSGGTDGGYTF. The CDR3 DNA reads TGTGCCAGCAGTGAAGCCACGGGATCAGGGGGAACGGATGGCGGCTACACCTTC.

The V and J genes are TRBV5-1 and TRBJ1-4; 10 bases map to TRBD1. The V gene end was trimmed by 1 base and the J gene end by 8 bases; junction bases not matched to a gene: 5. The CDR3 is 15 amino acids. Germline V gives CDR1 SGHRS, CDR2 YFSETQ. CDR3: CASSLTGTGEEKLFF. CDR3 nucleotide sequence: TGCGCCAGCAGCTTGACCGGGACAGGGGAAGAAAAACTGTTTTTT.

The CDR3 loop reads CASSLTGTSGWVGQYF. CDR3 in DNA: TGTGCCAGCAGTCTAACCGGGACTAGCGGGTGGGTCGGGCAGTACTTC. V gene TRBV28 combines with J gene TRBJ2-7; 12 positions match TRBD2. Trimming cost V 5 bases and J 9 bases; bases outside gene matches: 14. CDR1 and CDR2 from the germline V gene are MDHEN and SYDVKM. The CDR3 sequence is 16 residues long.

The J gene is TRBJ1-6, the V gene TRBV7-8, with D uncertain. Trimming cost V 3 bases and J 8 bases, with 14 bases left between them. This CDR3 region has 15 residues. CDR1 is SGHVS and CDR2 is FQNEAQ in the germline V gene. The DNA of the CDR3 is TGTGCCAGCAGCTTGGCCAGTCAGAGGGATTCACCCCTCCACTTT. Encoded protein: CASSLASQRDSPLHF.

In DNA form, the CDR3 reads TGTGCCAGCAGCCAAGGCGAGGGTAGCGGAGCGAAGAAGACCCAGTACTTC. This sequence encodes CASSQGEGSGAKKTQYF. V is TRBV3-1 (or the pseudogene TRBV3-2) and J is TRBJ2-5; a weak D match, TRBD2 (6 bases). With 1 base removed from V and 6 bases from J, the gap between germline ends came to 21 bases. CDR1 is LGHDT, CDR2 YNNKEL, per germline (reference sequence). This CDR3 has 17 residues.

This chain connects TRBV4-2 to TRBJ2-1; 11 nucleotides line up with TRBD2. V shed 1 base, J shed 3 bases, and the junction held 11 bases outside the gene matches. The CDR3 runs to 19 residues. Germline CDR1 and CDR2: LGHNA and YNFKEQ. CDR3 loop: CASSQVSGTSGSNYNEQFF. In nucleotides, the CDR3 is TGTGCCAGCAGCCAAGTGTCAGGGACTAGCGGATCCAACTACAATGAGCAGTTCTTC.

V is TRBV30 and J is TRBJ2-5; possible D gene TRBD1, 5 bases. From germline, CDR1 is GTSNPN and CDR2 SVGIG (reference sequence). Trimming removed 1 base from V and 5 bases from J, with 14 bases in between. CDR3 length: 14 amino acids. CDR3 residues: CAWSGGAGRETQYF. In DNA form, the CDR3 reads TGTGCCTGGAGTGGTGGGGCAGGACGGGAGACCCAGTACTTC.

This chain uses TRBV7-9 with TRBJ2-1, with 11 bases identical to TRBD2. Germline V lookup: CDR1 SEHNR, CDR2 FQNEAQ (reference sequence). Unmatched junction bases numbered 9, after V lost 2 bases and J lost 0 bases. This CDR3 has 19 amino acids. For the CDR3, the DNA is TGTGCCAGCAGCTTAAGGGGACTAGCGGTAACGAGCTCCTACAATGAGCAGTTCTTC. It yields the protein CASSLRGLAVTSSYNEQFF. Filled out from reference TRBV7-9 and TRBJ2-1, the complete variable domain reads DTGVSQNPRHKITKRGQNVTFRCDPISEHNRLYWYRQTLGQGPEFLTYFQNEAQLEKSRLLSDRFSAERPKGSFSTLEIQRTEQGDSAMYLCASSLRGLAVTSSYNEQFFGPGTRLTVL.

This chain links TRBV5-4 with TRBJ1-2; TRBD1 agrees at 8 bases. The CDR3 runs to 13 residues. Germline CDR1 reads SGHNT; CDR2 reads YYREEE (reference sequence). Germline trimming cut 0 bases from V and 8 bases from J; bases unmatched to any gene: 3. CDR3 in amino acids: CASSLAGGQGYTF. In DNA form, the CDR3 reads TGTGCCAGCAGCTTGGCAGGGGGCCAGGGCTACACCTTC.

This clone was seen a few times. The chain joins TRBV7-9 to TRBJ2-7; 9 nucleotides agree with TRBD1. Per the germline V gene, CDR1 is SEHNR and CDR2 is FQNEAQ (reference sequence). Trimming at V came to 8 bases and at J to 0 bases, leaving 5 bases not matched to a gene. The CDR3 contains 14 residues. CDR3 DNA sequence: TGTGCCAGCGGGAGACAGGGGGGCTCCTACGAGCAGTACTTC. Translation: CASGRQGGSYEQYF.

This clone was observed a single time. This chain uses TRBV19 with TRBJ1-3; the D gene is possibly TRBD1 (5 bases). Germline V gene lookup returns CDR1 LNHDA and CDR2 SQIVND (reference sequence). V dropped 10 bases and J dropped 4 bases, with 17 bases sitting between them. The CDR3 sequence is 14 residues long. CDR3 residues: CAMRGGGEGNTIYF. Here the CDR3 DNA reads TGTGCCATGCGGGGAGGAGGGGAAGGAAACACCATATATTTT.